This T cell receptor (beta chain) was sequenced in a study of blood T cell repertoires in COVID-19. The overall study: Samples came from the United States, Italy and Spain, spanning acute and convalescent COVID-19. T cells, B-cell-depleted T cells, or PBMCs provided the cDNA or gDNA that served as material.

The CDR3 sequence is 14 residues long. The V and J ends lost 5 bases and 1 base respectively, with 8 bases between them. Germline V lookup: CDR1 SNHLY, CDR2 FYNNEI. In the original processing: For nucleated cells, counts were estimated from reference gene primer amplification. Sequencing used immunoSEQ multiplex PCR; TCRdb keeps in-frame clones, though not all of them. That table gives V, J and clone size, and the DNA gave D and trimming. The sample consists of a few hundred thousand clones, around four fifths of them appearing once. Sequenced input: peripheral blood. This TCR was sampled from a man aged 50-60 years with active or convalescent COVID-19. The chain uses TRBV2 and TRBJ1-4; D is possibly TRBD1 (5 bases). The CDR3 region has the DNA TGTGCCAGCAGTTCCCAGGGAACTAATGAAAAACTGTTTTTT. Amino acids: CASSSQGTNEKLFF.